The TCR beta chain described here comes from a study of cytomegalovirus exposure and HLA in healthy donors (dated 2017 in TCRdb). Regarding the study in general: An earlier analysis of fewer than 750 of the donors reported about 260 Gb of sequence data and 95 million to 140 million unique TCR beta sequences obtained from approximately 180 million T cells. Approximately 300 gigabases of sequencing data and around 80 million unique TCR sequences made up an early release that covered roughly 670 HLA-typed donors. Among the roughly 400 genotyped donors, approximately 76% belonged to the genetic ancestry cluster associated with self-reported Caucasian donors. The study aimed to test whether cataloging public T cell receptors could reveal signatures of past pathogen exposure. Using immunosequencing, the study profiled T cell repertoires from 500 to 800 subjects and related those repertoires to cytomegalovirus serostatus. Along with the approximately 620-subject first cohort, a separate validation cohort of roughly 110 different subjects was used. To predict cytomegalovirus infection status, the study brought together high-throughput TCR immunosequencing, statistical association of individual TCRs with disease status, and machine learning. A later analysis re-analyzed previously published TCR beta repertoires from 550 to 700 donors and added high-resolution HLA genotyping to study TCR occurrence patterns. In the later analysis, no new phenotypic data were used to find candidate immune exposures; instead, reliance was placed on TCR beta sequences and their occurrence across donors. An earlier analysis of several hundred of the donors applied high-throughput TCR beta sequencing to assess whether each TCR beta V gene segment acted as functional or pseudogenic. Donor age, sex, ethnicity and CMV serostatus were compiled together with the repertoire data. In a later genetic analysis, genome-wide SNP genotypes for about 65% of the roughly 700 donors were used, and that subset was treated as a discovery cohort. Every repertoire in the discovery cohort had been generated on one and the same sequencing platform. Class I and class II HLA loci were covered by the typing at four-digit resolution. The number of donors typed differed by locus, with roughly 620-630 for A, B, C, DRB1 and DQB1, approximately 500 for DQA1, 606 for DPA1, and approximately 470 for DPB1. Because of strong linkage in the cohort, 4 to 6 DR-DQ haplotypes were treated as single units for association and clustering. Across about 380 genotyped donors of the cohort, an average of about 200,000 unique TCR beta nucleotide sequences per donor were sequenced, and 15% to 20% of those sequences were non-productive. Points the paper makes about the study in general: Because counts were too low, around 18 rarely observed V segments, including chromosome 9 orphons, were left out of the earlier analysis of roughly 600 of the donors. Several of the top co-occurrence clusters appeared to be linked to parvovirus B19, influenza, CMV and Epstein-Barr virus, according to a later analysis. Presence/absence analyses assumed roughly uniform sequencing depth across donors, an assumption that may not hold. Most TCR sequences were seen in very few donors, while some public TCRs were found in many individuals. In both the original and validation cohorts, the classifier was reported to diagnose cytomegalovirus status with high specificity and sensitivity. A later genetic analysis reported fewer N-insertions in productive TCRs among donors in an Asian-associated ancestry cluster than the roughly 700-donor mean. An association between a missense DCLRE1C variant and V-gene and J-gene trimming of TCR beta chains was found in a later genetic analysis and replicated in an independent cohort. The authors suggested that the approach could potentially be generalized to other disease states and immunological phenotypes. The study gave a list of under 200 TCR beta chains associated with cytomegalovirus. Linkage disequilibrium might explain the correlated functional status among segregating V segments, but an unknown experimental factor could not be ruled out. Immune exposure information for the cohort was limited to CMV serostatus. The cohort was sequenced for TCR beta chains only, and without alpha or paired-chain data the features that could be detected were limited. A cluster of highly shared sequence variants was judged likely to be a technical artifact of the sequencing pipeline. The 87-base-pair reads could not distinguish some IMGT-functional V segments, including TRBV6-2 and TRBV6-3, so those segments were excluded. HLA typing was unavailable for some donors at each locus, so association tests used only the typed subset. A later analysis found that TCR association rates varied across HLA loci, with DRB1 alleles showing the most associated TCRs and HLA-C alleles the fewest. In an earlier analysis of under 600 of the donors, most TCR beta V segments were observed in productive rearrangements about 87% or about 30% of the time, broadly matching IMGT annotations. A further reported finding was that TCR beta sequences accurately predicted the HLA-A and HLA-B alleles for most subjects in the first cohort. A few of the identified cytomegalovirus-associated TCR beta chains were confirmed in vitro to be specific for cytomegalovirus antigens. In a later analysis, some 17,000 TCR beta sequences were associated with specific HLA alleles at a false discovery rate of 0.05. When HLA alleles, especially DR and DQ, strongly co-occurred, attributing TCR associations to individual alleles was difficult. A later analysis found that most CMV-associated TCR beta chains appeared HLA-restricted, with HLA associations seemingly driven largely by CMV exposure. A later analysis found that HLA-associated TCR beta chains were more clonally expanded and had lower generation probabilities than equally common non-associated chains.

The germline V gene supplies CDR1 SGHTS and CDR2 YDEGEE. The CDR3 sequence holds 15 residues, the cysteine and phenylalanine included. Here the CDR3 DNA is all that survives: 45 bases in frame from base 1. V and J are truncated by 6 bases and 5 bases respectively, leaving an intervening sequence of 18 bases. In total, approximately 690 healthy bone marrow donors made up the cohort. At the time of sampling, all cohort members were nominally healthy, though unrecorded immune exposures were likely present. The donor was CMV seronegative and belonged to the group of roughly 330 seronegative cohort members. A peripheral blood sample was provided by each donor, and peripheral blood mononuclear cells were used for TCR beta sequencing. Genomic DNA was extracted from the blood cell samples with the Qiagen DNeasy Blood Extraction Kit. Comment on this clone: Its antigen target is currently unknown. No base-level quality is on record; no much larger clone is a single base apart.

The receptor library was made with the immunoSEQ multiplex PCR assay. For the multiplex PCR, a mixture combining 60 forward primers for TCR Vbeta segments and 13 reverse primers for TCR Jbeta segments was used. A multiplex PCR assay on genomic DNA amplified the CDR3 region of rearranged TCR beta genes. Amplified TCR beta libraries were sequenced as 87-base-pair reads on the Illumina HiSeq System. Per the authors' processing: Across the 700 or so repertoires, a later analysis counted around 80 million unique TCR beta chains, approximately 12 million of which were shared by at least two donors. Raw reads were error-corrected and collapsed into unique sequences with a nearest-neighbor algorithm that merged closely related sequences to remove PCR and sequencing errors. To assign V, D and J gene segments, CDR3 sequences were aligned to IMGT reference sequences. For a sequence to be retained, at least a six-nucleotide match to both a V gene segment and a J gene segment was required. Rearrangements were classified as productive when the CDR3 lacked stop codons and remained in frame with V and J, and all other rearrangements were classified as non-productive. CDR3 was defined according to IMGT convention as the region running from the second conserved V-encoded cysteine to the conserved J-encoded phenylalanine. Sequences without an unambiguous match to a single V gene segment were excluded from the earlier analysis of 500 to 700 of the donors. In an earlier analysis of a few hundred of the donors, a V segment was called functional when productive rearrangements were above 56.7%, and segregating when the standard deviation between donors exceeded 5%. A statistical classification framework was built for diagnosing cytomegalovirus status from the catalog of TCR beta chain sequences. V and J gene assignment, in a later analysis, came from comparing TCR nucleotide sequences with IMGT/GENE-DB human TR gene sequences. Using the TCRdist pipeline, a later analysis assigned CDR3 sequences along with most-parsimonious VDJ recombination scenarios. In a later analysis, each TCR beta chain was defined by its CDR3 amino acid sequence together with its V-gene family, and reads lacking a unique V-gene family were excluded. To address suspected cross-contamination and a sequencing artifact, a later analysis removed approximately 600 highly shared, low-generation-probability nucleotide sequences. In a later analysis, a clonal expansion index for each public chain was calculated from normalized within-repertoire ranks of inferred template counts. In a later analysis, generation probabilities were computed with a VDJ recombination model fitted to out-of-frame rearrangements, and the resulting probabilities were checked against IGoR. Hypergeometric tests were used in a later analysis to score TCR-TCR, TCR-HLA and TCR-CMV co-occurrence, with a repertoire-size bias correction applied to the TCR pairs. False discovery rates were estimated in a later analysis by permuting HLA or CMV assignments 20 times. In a later analysis, co-occurring TCRs were grouped using DBSCAN, and TCRdist sequence similarity was added for clustering within HLA-allele-positive subsets. Co-occurrence clustering excluded repertoires with fewer than 30,000 or more than 120,000 public chains, plus five with anomalous nucleotide sharing. This is the immuneACCESS table as TCRdb keeps it, with only in-frame sequences that have V and J called. A part of the clones is gone; compared with another copy, unresolved V genes explain less than half, and the rest is unexplained. Clonal size and the V and J genes are those of that table, whereas D and trimming came from the DNA. This sample comprises around 200,000 clones, roughly 83% of them detected only once. Over 1.1% of the sample belongs to the ten largest clones.

The sequenced sample consisted of PBMCs. The source is a girl aged 10 to 17 in good health and CMV-seronegative. Recombination connected TRBV5-8 to TRBJ1-5, with the D gene not clear enough to name. The CDR3 amino acid sequence is: CASIPLGGFDQPQHF. The nucleotide sequence is given as TGTGCCAGCATCCCCCTGGGAGGGTTCGATCAGCCCCAGCATTTT.